This T cell receptor (beta chain) was recovered during a study of blood T cells in healthy people across ages. Germline CDR1 is LGHNA and CDR2 is YSLEER. The CDR3 totals 17 residues. Together with a sample-barcoded 5' primer, a J-beta primer mix was included in a second PCR lasting 7 to 11 cycles. MiXCR, run by TCRdb on the 5' RACE reads, gives a single entry per CDR3 protein. The sample records hundreds of thousands of distinct CDR3 sequences, about 27% being singletons. These data also formed part of another study, on T cells of mothers and their children. This second report adds: Whether pairs are related or unrelated, thymic selection shapes their TCR recombination output in much the same way. It was related mother-child pairs that showed slightly higher overlap than unrelated pairs, without reaching significance.

This receptor was taken from a boy younger than 10 in good health. The V gene is TRBV4-3, the J gene TRBJ2-5; perhaps TRBD1 as D (5 bases). The J call may be in error: the DNA end matches TRBJ2-1 better. Specimen: blood. The CDR3 nucleotides are TGCGCCAGCAGCCAAGATTGGGCCAAAGGGGCAAGGGATGAGCAGTTCTTC. Protein: CASSQDWAKGARDEQFF.